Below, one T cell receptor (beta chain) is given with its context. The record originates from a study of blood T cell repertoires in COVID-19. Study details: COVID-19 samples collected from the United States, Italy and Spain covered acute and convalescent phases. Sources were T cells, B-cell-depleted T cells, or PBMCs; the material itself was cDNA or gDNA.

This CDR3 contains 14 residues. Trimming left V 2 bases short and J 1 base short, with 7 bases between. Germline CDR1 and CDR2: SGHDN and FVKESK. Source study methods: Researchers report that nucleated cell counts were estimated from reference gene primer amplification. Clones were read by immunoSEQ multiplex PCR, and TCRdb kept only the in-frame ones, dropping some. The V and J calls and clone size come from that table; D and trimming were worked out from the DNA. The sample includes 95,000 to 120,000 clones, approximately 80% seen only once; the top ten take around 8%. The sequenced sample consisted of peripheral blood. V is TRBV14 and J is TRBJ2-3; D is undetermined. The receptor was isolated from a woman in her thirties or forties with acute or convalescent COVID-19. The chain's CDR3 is CASSQSLGTDTQYF. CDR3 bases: TGTGCCAGCAGCCAATCTTTAGGCACAGATACGCAGTATTTT.